One sample yielded the 27 T cell receptor beta chains listed below, sequenced in a study of vaccination and CD4 T cells after COVID-19. The treatment is: approximately nine-day PBMC culture with coronavirus spike peptide pools or control peptides (ViraFEST assay). One should note that the unexposed donor's CD4+ T cells were collected before the COVID-19 pandemic (2011-2018). The Oncomine TCR Beta short-read assay sequenced DNA from cultured CD4+ T cells. TCRdb recomputed calls from the PCR reads with MiXCR, one row per CDR3 protein. Here the sample spans 6,700 or so distinct CDR3 sequences, roughly 35% being singletons. The antigens for these receptors are not known. Sequencing was done on a sample of CD4+ T cells from blood, cultured in vitro. Source of these receptors: a human donor in good health.

The rearrangement uses TRBV20-1 and TRBJ1-1; D is unresolved. From germline, CDR1 is DFQATT and CDR2 SNEGSKA (reference sequence). V lost 4 bases and J lost 1, with 13 bases in between. The length of the CDR3 is 14 residues. In DNA form, the CDR3 reads TGCAGTGCTATACGGGTCGTCGAGAACACTGAAGCTTTCTTT. Translation: CSAIRVVENTEAFF.

The rearrangement joins TRBV21-1 to TRBJ1-5. TRBV21-1 has pseudogene status. The CDR3 has 12 amino acids. The CDR3 protein is CASSKVVGDQHF. The CDR3 DNA follows: TGTGCCAGCAGCAAAGTGGTCGGGGACCAGCATTTT.

The genes are TRBV30 and TRBJ1-5; 9 bases fit TRBD1. This CDR3 has 13 amino acids. The germline V gene encodes CDR1 GTSNPN and CDR2 SVGIG (reference sequence). V lost 5 bases, J lost 4 bases, and 3 bases stayed unmatched. The CDR3 here is CAWSGTGNQPQHF. DNA of the CDR3: TGTGCCTGGTCCGGGACAGGGAATCAGCCCCAGCATTTT. The complete variable domain, with remaining parts taken from reference TRBV30 and TRBJ1-5, reads SQTIHQWPATLVQPVGSPLSLECTVEGTSNPNLYWYRQAAGRGLQLLFYSVGIGQISSEVPQNLSASRPQDRQFILSSKKLLLSDSGFYLCAWSGTGNQPQHFGDGTRLSIL.

This clonotype was counted a few times. The V call is TRBV6-2 or TRBV6-3, the J call TRBJ1-5; no reliable D call. CDR1 is MNHEY, CDR2 SVGEGT, per germline. V lost 5 bases and J lost 2, with 10 bases in between. The CDR3 loop spans 14 amino acids. The CDR3 region is CASSSFGGNQPQHF. The CDR3 DNA is TGTGCCAGCAGTAGTTTCGGAGGCAATCAGCCCCAGCATTTT.

This clonotype was found a few times. The rearrangement joins TRBV7-6 to TRBJ1-6; tentative D call: TRBD1 (5 bases). The CDR3 runs to 15 residues. V gave up 4 bases and J gave up 7 bases, with 14 bases separating them. Germline assignment: CDR1 SGHVS and CDR2 FNYEAQ. CDR3 loop: CASSSQPGQNSPLHF. The DNA for the CDR3 is TGTGCCAGCAGCTCACAACCGGGGCAAAATTCACCCCTCCACTTT.

This clonotype was counted only a few times. The chain is built from TRBV19 and TRBJ1-1; TRBD1 might be the D (6 bases). Per germline, CDR1 LNHDA and CDR2 SQIVND (reference sequence). The CDR3 loop spans 14 amino acids. Deletions cut 3 bases from V and 0 bases from J, with 8 bases between. The DNA of the CDR3 is TGTGCCAGTAGTATCAGGGGTATGAACACTGAAGCTTTCTTT. Translating gives CASSIRGMNTEAFF.

The chain employs TRBV5-6 and TRBJ1-1; no clear D. Germline CDR1 SGHDT, CDR2 YYEEEE. The CDR3 consists of 17 residues. V was clipped by 4 bases and J by 3 bases, with 22 bases between them. CDR3 nucleotide sequence: TGTGCCAGCAGCGGAGGGTCAGGCCACCTTCGGCACACTGAAGCTTTCTTT. Protein product: CASSGGSGHLRHTEAFF.

In its sample, this clonotype is medium-sized. CDR3 region: CSASLWGRGNGYTF. CDR3 in DNA: TGCAGTGCTAGTCTTTGGGGGAGAGGAAATGGCTACACCTTC. The V gene is TRBV20-1, the J gene TRBJ1-2, with D possibly being TRBD1 (5 bases). This CDR3 is 14 amino acids long. CDR1 and CDR2 (germline): DFQATT, SNEGSKA (reference sequence). The ends were cut back, 3 bases at V and 6 bases at J, with 17 bases in the middle.

The genes are TRBV5-4 and TRBJ2-3; D unclear. V was shortened by 4 bases and J by 4 bases, with 7 bases between the two germline ends. Germline V lookup: CDR1 SGHNT, CDR2 YYREEE (reference sequence). CDR3 length equals 12 residues. This CDR3 reads CASSPGADTQYF. As DNA, the CDR3 is TGTGCCAGCAGCCCCGGCGCAGATACGCAGTATTTT.

This rearrangement joins TRBV2 to TRBJ1-2, with D perhaps TRBD1 (5 bases). This CDR3 has 12 residues. CDR1 and CDR2 (germline): SNHLY, FYNNEI. V lost 3 bases and J lost 5, with 7 bases in between. The CDR3 reads CASSEGGYGYTF. The CDR3 DNA reads as TGTGCCAGCAGTGAGGGGGGTTATGGCTACACCTTC.

The chain joins TRBV11-2 to TRBJ1-1; D may be TRBD1 (5 bases). From germline, CDR1 is SGHAT and CDR2 FQNNGV. This CDR3 spans 15 amino acids. Deletions cut 1 base from V and 1 base from J, with 10 bases between. CDR3 loop: CASSLGYGGNTEAFF. CDR3 nucleotides: TGTGCCAGCAGCTTAGGATATGGGGGGAACACTGAAGCTTTCTTT.

Notes on this clonotype: Germline is not matched at one junction end, which may reflect a read error. The chain is built from TRBV20-1 and TRBJ2-5; 15 positions match TRBD2. The CDR3 loop spans 14 amino acids. Germline V CDR1 and CDR2: DFQATT, SNEGSKA (reference sequence). CDR3 in DNA: TGTGGGGGACTAGCGGGGGGCCGCCAAGAGACCCAGTACTTC. Translating gives CGGLAGGRQETQYF.

CDR3 sequence (DNA): TGCGCCAGCAGCCAAGATGAGACAGTGGGGAGGTATGGCTACACCTTC. Translation gives CASSQDETVGRYGYTF. The J gene is TRBJ1-2, the V gene TRBV4-1; D is possibly TRBD1 (5 bases). CDR3 length equals 16 residues. V lost 0 bases and J lost 5, with 16 bases in between. Per germline, CDR1 MGHRA and CDR2 YSYEKL.

DNA for the CDR3: TGTGCCAGCAGTTCGGGACAGGGGAATTCACCCCTCCACTTT. Translating gives CASSSGQGNSPLHF. This sequence joins TRBV6-5 and TRBJ1-6, with 10 nucleotides matching TRBD1. CDR1 and CDR2 from the germline V gene are MNHEY and SVGAGI. V lost 4 bases to trimming and J lost 7 bases; unmatched junction nucleotides: 1. The CDR3 runs 14 residues.

The CDR3 reads CASSYQGFDQPQHF. CDR3 bases: TGTGCCAGCAGTTATCAGGGTTTCGATCAGCCCCAGCATTTT. The rearrangement uses TRBV6-5 and TRBJ1-5; weak D call: TRBD1 (5 bases). CDR1 and CDR2 from the germline V gene are MNHEY and SVGAGI. The CDR3 length is 14 residues. The V end was cut by 3 bases, the J end by 5 bases, with 11 bases between.

The J gene is TRBJ1-1, the V gene TRBV6-1; 7 nucleotides align to TRBD1. Trimming took 10 bases from V and 1 from J; bases not matched to a gene: 6. The CDR3 has 13 residues. Germline CDR1 is MNHNS and CDR2 is SASEGT. CDR3 DNA sequence: TGTGCCACAGAACAGGGGCCGAACACTGAAGCTTTCTTT. Translating it yields CATEQGPNTEAFF.

By share of the sample, this clonotype is medium-sized. The rearrangement uses TRBV27 and TRBJ1-6; D perhaps matches TRBD1 (5 bases). This CDR3 region has 15 residues. CDR1 and CDR2 from the germline V gene are MNHEY and SMNVEV (reference sequence). Between the trimmed V and J ends, which lost 5 bases and 6 bases, there was a span of 14 bases. CDR3 region: CASSPSDIGNSPLHF. The CDR3, as DNA: TGTGCCAGCAGTCCCTCGGACATTGGTAATTCACCCCTCCACTTT.

This clonotype was detected a few times. The chain combines TRBV2 with TRBJ1-5; TRBD1 agrees at 7 bases. V lost 2 bases, J lost 3 bases, and 4 bases stayed unmatched. This CDR3 is built from 15 residues. The germline CDR1 and CDR2 sequences are SNHLY and FYNNEI. The CDR3 DNA follows: TGTGCCAGCAGTGAACAGGGGGTGCCCAATCAGCCCCAGCATTTT. Amino acids: CASSEQGVPNQPQHF.

V and J are TRBV9 and TRBJ2-4; 10 bases align to TRBD1. Germline lookup yields CDR1 SGDLS and CDR2 YYNGEE. CDR3 length: 15 residues. Trimming at V came to 0 bases and at J to 9 bases, leaving 6 bases not matched to a gene. CDR3 DNA sequence: TGTGCCAGCAGCGTAGAGGTAGGACAGGGGGGCATTCAGTACTTC. This codes for CASSVEVGQGGIQYF.

CDR3 in amino acids: CASSLTADGSYGYTF. CDR3 bases: TGCGCCAGCAGCCTTACAGCTGACGGAAGCTATGGCTACACCTTC. J is TRBJ1-2 and V is TRBV5-1; D uncertain. The CDR3 runs 15 residues. Germline CDR1 SGHRS, CDR2 YFSETQ. V was trimmed by 4 bases and J by 4 bases, leaving 17 bases between them.

J is TRBJ1-5 and V is TRBV7-6; D gene uncertain. This CDR3 region has 15 residues. Germline V gives CDR1 SGHVS, CDR2 FNYEAQ. Trimming took 3 bases from V and 0 from J, leaving 9 bases between them. The CDR3 protein is CASSLYANSNQPQHF. CDR3 DNA sequence: TGTGCCAGCAGCTTGTACGCCAATAGCAATCAGCCCCAGCATTTT.

V gene TRBV6-5 combines with J gene TRBJ1-5; no firm D call. V was shortened by 0 bases and J by 5 bases, with 11 bases between the two germline ends. Germline V lookup: CDR1 MNHEY, CDR2 SVGAGI. CDR3 length: 15 amino acids. In DNA, the CDR3 is TGTGCCAGCAGTTACTCCTCTAGCCTCCATCAGCCCCAGCATTTT. It specifies CASSYSSSLHQPQHF.

This chain uses TRBV29-1 with TRBJ1-1; 8 bases fit TRBD1. CDR1 is SQVTM and CDR2 is ANQGSEA in the germline V gene. This CDR3 has 14 amino acids. V trimming: 7 bases; J trimming: 0 bases; junction bases outside the gene matches: 7. The CDR3 DNA follows: TGCAGCGCCGGACAGGGAACCATGAACACTGAAGCTTTCTTT. It specifies CSAGQGTMNTEAFF.

This sequence joins TRBV25-1 and TRBJ2-2, with 7 bases fitting TRBD2. With 0 bases clipped from V and 5 bases from J, the junction kept 3 bases outside the gene matches. Germline values: CDR1 MGHDK, CDR2 SYGVNS. The CDR3 totals 15 residues. DNA for the CDR3: TGTGCCAGCAGTGAATATTGGGGGGGAACCGGGGAGCTGTTTTTT. Its translation is CASSEYWGGTGELFF.

This clonotype counts as large (0.1 to 1%). The chain couples TRBV30 to TRBJ1-2; 8 nucleotides match TRBD1. The junction had 4 bases not matched to a gene; V was cut back by 7 bases and J by 3 bases. This CDR3 comprises 12 residues. The germline V gene encodes CDR1 GTSNPN and CDR2 SVGIG (reference sequence). The CDR3 nucleotides are TGTGCCTTCTACAGGGGGGACTATGGCTACACCTTC. This sequence encodes CAFYRGDYGYTF.

The rearrangement links TRBV10-1 to TRBJ2-3; D might be TRBD2 (6 bases). The germline CDR1 and CDR2 sequences are WNHNN and SYGVQD (reference sequence). The germline V and J ends were trimmed by 6 bases and 5 bases, with 15 bases remaining between them. The CDR3 contains 14 residues. Written as DNA, the CDR3 is TGCGCCAGCAGCCTAGCGCCGAGGGGAGATACGCAGTATTTT. It codes for CASSLAPRGDTQYF.

This chain uses TRBV12-3 or TRBV12-4 with TRBJ2-7; D not resolved. With 3 bases removed from V and 2 bases from J, the gap between germline ends came to 5 bases. CDR3 length equals 12 residues. In nucleotides, the CDR3 is TGTGCCAGCAGTTTGGCACCCTACGAGCAGTACTTC. This encodes CASSLAPYEQYF.